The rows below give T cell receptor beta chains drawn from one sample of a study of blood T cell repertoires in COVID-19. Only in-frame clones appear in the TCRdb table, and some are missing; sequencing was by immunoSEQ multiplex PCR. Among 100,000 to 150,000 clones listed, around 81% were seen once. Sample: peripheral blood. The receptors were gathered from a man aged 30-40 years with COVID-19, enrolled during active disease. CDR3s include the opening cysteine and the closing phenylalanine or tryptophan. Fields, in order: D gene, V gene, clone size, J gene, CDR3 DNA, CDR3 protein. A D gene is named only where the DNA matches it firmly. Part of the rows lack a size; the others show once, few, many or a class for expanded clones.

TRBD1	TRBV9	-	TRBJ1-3	TGTGCCAGCAGCGTAGGAGGCAGGGGGAGAAACACCATATATTTT	CASSVGGRGRNTIYF
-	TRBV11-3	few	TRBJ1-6	TGTGCCAGCAGCCCGGGAGGGACGGGGCGCGATTCACCCCTCCACTTT	CASSPGGTGRDSPLHF
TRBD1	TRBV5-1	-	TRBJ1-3	TGCGCCAGCAGCTCACAGGGGAACGGAAACACCATATATTTT	CASSSQGNGNTIYF
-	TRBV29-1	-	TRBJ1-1	TGCAGCGTTTACAGGGTCACTGAAGCTTTCTTT	CSVYRVTEAFF
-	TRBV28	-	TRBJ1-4	TGTGCCAGCAGTTTATCCGGGGAGGGGAGTGAAAAACTGTTTTTT	CASSLSGEGSEKLFF
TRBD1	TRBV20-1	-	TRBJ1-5	TGCAGTGCTAGTACGCCAGGGGGAAGCAATCAGCCCCAGCATTTT	CSASTPGGSNQPQHF
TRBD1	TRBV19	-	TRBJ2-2	TGTGCCAGTAGTATAATGGACAGGGGGCCGAACACCGGGGAGCTGTTTTTT	CASSIMDRGPNTGELFF
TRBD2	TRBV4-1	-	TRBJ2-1	TGCGCCAGCAGCCACCCCTGGGGGACTAGCGGGGGGGCGGCCTACAATGAGCAGTTCTTC	CASSHPWGTSGGAAYNEQFF
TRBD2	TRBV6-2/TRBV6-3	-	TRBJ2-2	TGTGCCAGCAGTTACTCATGGACTAGCGAGGGCGGGGAGCTGTTTTTT	CASSYSWTSEGGELFF
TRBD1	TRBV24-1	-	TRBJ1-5	TGTGCCACCAGTGGAGGGGGCGCTGGAGGCAATCAGCCCCAGCATTTT	CATSGGGAGGNQPQHF
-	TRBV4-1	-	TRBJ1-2	TGCGCCAGCAGCCAGGCGGCTGGGGGGAGTATCTATGGCTACACCTTC	CASSQAAGGSIYGYTF
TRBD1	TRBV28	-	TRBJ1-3	TGTGCCAGCACTACTTACTACAGGGGGCCTGGAAACACCATATATTTT	CASTTYYRGPGNTIYF
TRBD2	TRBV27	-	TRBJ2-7	TGTGCCAGCAGCTCGGTCGGGCTAGCGGGTTCCTACGAGCAGTACTTC	CASSSVGLAGSYEQYF